The 11 T cell receptor beta chains listed next were all sequenced from one sample in a study of blood T cell repertoires in COVID-19. Repertoires were generated with immunoSEQ multiplex PCR, while TCRdb's copy carries only in-frame clones and drops some. The repertoire holds fewer than 350,000 clones, with less than 90% as singletons. Sample: peripheral blood. These receptors all come from a woman aged 70-85 years with COVID-19, enrolled during active disease.

The chain links TRBV9 to TRBJ2-3; 8 bases map to TRBD1. V gave up 3 bases and J gave up 1 base; unmatched junction bases: 4. Germline CDR1 and CDR2: SGDLS and YYNGEE. The CDR3 is 15 amino acids. The CDR3 bases are TGTGCCAGCAGCGACTCAGGGGGCGGCACAGATACGCAGTATTTT. Translating it yields CASSDSGGGTDTQYF.

The J gene is TRBJ2-5, the V gene TRBV19; D is undetermined. The CDR3 consists of 11 residues. Trimming pared 4 bases from V and 5 bases from J, leaving 5 bases between. Germline V gene data show CDR1 as LNHDA and CDR2 as SQIVND (reference sequence). CDR3 bases: TGTGCCAGTAGTACCTCGGAGACCCAGTACTTC. Translation gives CASSTSETQYF.

In its sample, this clone was seen once. J is TRBJ1-2 and V is TRBV12-3 or TRBV12-4; no clear D. V shed 6 bases and J shed 12 bases, with 20 bases lying between them. CDR3 length: 13 amino acids. The CDR3 region has the DNA TGTGCCAGCAGAAACGACCAAGTTGTCGGGGACACCTTC. As protein: CASRNDQVVGDTF.

This clone was recorded a few times. The chain combines TRBV28 with TRBJ1-1; D gene ambiguous. CDR3 length equals 14 residues. Trimming removed 1 base from V and 3 bases from J, with 9 bases in between. Germline V CDR1 and CDR2: MDHEN, SYDVKM. DNA of the CDR3: TGTGCCAGCAGTTTATCGGGGTTTTACACTGAAGCTTTCTTT. It yields the protein CASSLSGFYTEAFF.

CDR3 DNA: TGTGCCAGCAGCTCAGGTTTTTACGAGCAGTACTTC. This translates into CASSSGFYEQYF. This chain uses TRBV7-2 with TRBJ2-7; D is undetermined. CDR3 length: 12 amino acids. V lost 4 bases and J lost 4, with 8 bases in between. Germline V gene sequence: CDR1 SGHTA, CDR2 FQGNSA.

This clone was seen a single time. The rearrangement joins TRBV7-2 to TRBJ2-2, with a possible D match to TRBD1 (7 bases). V dropped 5 bases and J dropped 7 bases, with 14 bases sitting between them. The germline V gene encodes CDR1 SGHTA and CDR2 FQGNSA. This CDR3 contains 14 residues. This chain's CDR3 is CASSGGGGDGELFF. For the CDR3, the DNA is TGTGCCAGCAGCGGAGGGGGCGGCGACGGGGAGCTGTTTTTT.

The chain employs TRBV13 and TRBJ2-1, with TRBD1 matching 8 bases. The V gene end was trimmed by 5 bases and the J gene end by 4 bases; junction bases not matched to a gene: 16. The length of the CDR3 is 18 residues. Germline-derived CDR1 and CDR2 are PRHDT and FYEKMQ (reference sequence). The CDR3 loop reads CASSNNDRPGQDYNEQFF. Written as DNA, the CDR3 is TGTGCCAGCAGCAATAACGATCGACCGGGACAGGATTACAATGAGCAGTTCTTC.

The chain carries TRBV19 and TRBJ2-7; 9 nucleotides agree with TRBD2. Germline assignment: CDR1 LNHDA and CDR2 SQIVND (reference sequence). V lost 3 bases to trimming and J lost 4 bases; unmatched junction nucleotides: 7. This CDR3 has 15 residues. This CDR3 reads CASSITSGSAYEQYF. The DNA of the CDR3 is TGTGCCAGTAGTATTACTAGCGGGTCGGCTTACGAGCAGTACTTC.

J is TRBJ1-1 and V is TRBV2; TRBD1 matches 7 bases. Unmatched junction bases numbered 10, after V lost 6 bases and J lost 3 bases. The CDR3 extends over 15 amino acids. Germline values: CDR1 SNHLY, CDR2 FYNNEI. CDR3 coding DNA: TGTGCCAGCAGGCCAAGACAGGGAACGGACACTGAAGCTTTCTTT. Amino acid sequence: CASRPRQGTDTEAFF.

J is TRBJ1-6 and V is TRBV27; tentatively, D is TRBD1 (5 bases). The germline V and J ends were trimmed by 6 bases and 7 bases, with 13 bases remaining between them. The length of the CDR3 is 14 residues. CDR1 and CDR2 from the germline V gene are MNHEY and SMNVEV (reference sequence). CDR3 region: CASRRPGGNSPLHF. CDR3 sequence (DNA): TGTGCCAGCAGACGTCCGGGGGGAAATTCACCCCTCCACTTT.

Worth noting for this clone: This CDR3 is also generated by other DNA sequences in the sample. The genes are TRBV18 and TRBJ2-3, with a tentative D call TRBD2 (5 bases). V lost 0 bases to trimming and J lost 3 bases, with 10 bases between them. The V gene's germline CDR1 is KGHSH and CDR2 LQKENI. This CDR3 has 15 amino acids. CDR3 amino acids: CASSPPGSSTDTQYF. CDR3 bases: TGTGCCAGCTCACCACCAGGGAGTTCAACAGATACGCAGTATTTT.